The 29 T cell receptor beta chains presented below share a single source sample, sequenced in a study of control samples from healthy donors and cancer patients. TCRdb's table, derived via immunoSEQ multiplex PCR, lists solely in-frame clones and lacks some. The sample holds 120,000 to 150,000 clones; roughly 92% are singletons and the top ten take 10% to 15%. Sequences were obtained from blood. These receptor sequences come from a man aged 40-55 years in good health.

The chain links TRBV5-6 to TRBJ2-7, with D perhaps matching TRBD1 or TRBD2 (5 bases each). The germline V and J ends were trimmed by 4 bases and 4 bases, with 18 bases remaining between them. The CDR3 has 15 amino acids. Germline loops: CDR1 SGHDT, CDR2 YYEEEE. CDR3 sequence reads: CASSPGTGTGYEQYF. The CDR3 nucleotides read TGTGCCAGCAGCCCAGGCACGGGGACGGGATACGAGCAGTACTTC.

V usage is TRBV11-2 and J usage is TRBJ2-4; D ambiguous. Germline V gives CDR1 SGHAT, CDR2 FQNNGV. This CDR3 region has 15 residues. Trimming removed 6 bases at V and 1 base at J, with 13 bases between. The CDR3 here is CASSRPGVAKNIQYF. CDR3 coding DNA: TGTGCCAGCAGTCGCCCTGGGGTTGCCAAAAACATTCAGTACTTC.

This clone is a singleton in its sample. V and J are TRBV19 and TRBJ2-5, with TRBD2 as a possible D gene (6 bases). The CDR3 runs 14 residues. The V and J ends lost 5 bases and 5 bases respectively, with 15 bases between them. Germline values: CDR1 LNHDA, CDR2 SQIVND (reference sequence). CDR3 loop: CASSPRRGRETQYF. For the CDR3, the DNA is TGTGCCAGTAGTCCCAGGAGGGGAAGGGAGACCCAGTACTTC.

The chain carries TRBV7-6 and TRBJ2-1; D gene uncertain. This CDR3 has 12 residues. V lost 0 bases to trimming and J lost 5 bases, with 2 bases between them. The germline V gene has CDR1 SGHVS and CDR2 FNYEAQ. CDR3 amino acids: CASSLADNEQFF. The CDR3 DNA follows: TGTGCCAGCAGCTTAGCGGACAATGAGCAGTTCTTC. Full variable domain (missing parts from reference TRBV7-6 and TRBJ2-1): GAGVSQSPRYKVTKRGQDVALRCDPISGHVSLYWYRQALGQGPEFLTYFNYEAQQDKSGLPNDRFSAERPEGSISTLTIQRTEQRDSAMYRCASSLADNEQFFGPGTRLTVL.

The chain has TRBV27 and TRBJ2-1; D gene unclear. The length of the CDR3 is 14 residues. V was cut by 4 bases and J by 5 bases, with 12 bases left in between. Germline V lookup: CDR1 MNHEY, CDR2 SMNVEV (reference sequence). The CDR3 region has the DNA TGTGCCAGCAGTTCCTTGCTTCTACACAATGAGCAGTTCTTC. It is translated as CASSSLLLHNEQFF.

The chain employs TRBV4-1 and TRBJ2-7; D not certain. The V and J ends lost 1 base and 0 bases respectively, with 10 bases between them. Germline lookup yields CDR1 MGHRA and CDR2 YSYEKL. The CDR3 length is 15 residues. The CDR3 loop is CASSQGYTGSYEQYF. In DNA form, the CDR3 reads TGCGCCAGCAGCCAAGGCTATACTGGCTCCTACGAGCAGTACTTC.

V gene TRBV6-5 combines with J gene TRBJ2-7, with TRBD1 matching 9 bases. Germline CDR1 and CDR2: MNHEY and SVGAGI. The V and J ends lost 8 bases and 3 bases, in that order; junction bases with no gene match: 8. This CDR3 has 14 amino acids. The CDR3 nucleotides are TGTGCCAGCGAAGCGACGGGACAGGGCTACGAGCAGTACTTC. Translated: CASEATGQGYEQYF.

The chain has TRBV27 and TRBJ1-1, with 7 bases matching TRBD1. The germline CDR1 and CDR2 sequences are MNHEY and SMNVEV (reference sequence). This CDR3 contains 13 residues. J was trimmed by 11 bases and V by 0 bases; bases with no gene match: 6. DNA for the CDR3: TGTGCCAGCAGTTTATCACAGGGGTCCGAGGCTTTCTTT. Translated, it gives CASSLSQGSEAFF.

The chain recombines TRBV2 with TRBJ2-1; 9 positions agree with TRBD1. Germline assignment: CDR1 SNHLY and CDR2 FYNNEI. Trimming removed 7 bases from V and 8 bases from J; junction bases left unmatched: 12. The CDR3 contains 15 residues. The CDR3 spells CASTQSPGTGYEQFF. The DNA of the CDR3 is TGTGCCAGCACCCAATCTCCCGGGACAGGGTATGAGCAGTTCTTC.

This chain links TRBV5-1 with TRBJ1-2, with TRBD1 matching over 7 bases. V shed 3 bases and J 7 bases; nucleotides not matched to a gene: 12. The CDR3 consists of 15 residues. Looked up from germline, CDR1 is SGHRS and CDR2 is YFSETQ. Here the CDR3 reads CASSSPGGGPSGYTF. CDR3 sequence (DNA): TGCGCCAGCAGCTCCCCAGGGGGTGGGCCATCTGGCTACACCTTC.

The chain links TRBV7-8 to TRBJ1-5; D is undetermined. V gave up 7 bases and J gave up 4 bases, with 11 bases separating them. The germline gives CDR1 SGHVS, CDR2 FQNEAQ. This CDR3 is built from 13 residues. CDR3 sequence reads: CASTSSFNQPQHF. Here the CDR3 DNA reads TGTGCCAGCACCTCCTCTTTTAATCAGCCCCAGCATTTT.

The rearrangement links TRBV10-3 to TRBJ2-7, with TRBD1 matching over 10 bases. The CDR3 length is 14 residues. V shed 4 bases, J shed 6 bases, and the junction held 6 bases outside the gene matches. The germline CDR1 and CDR2 sequences are ENHRY and SYGVKD. The CDR3, as DNA: TGTGCCATCAGTGCCGGGACAGGGGTTCCCGAGCAGTACTTC. Its translation: CAISAGTGVPEQYF.

This chain connects TRBV5-6 to TRBJ2-2, with D tentatively TRBD1 (6 bases). V gave up 0 bases and J gave up 5 bases, with 17 bases separating them. The length of the CDR3 is 17 residues. Germline V gene lookup returns CDR1 SGHDT and CDR2 YYEEEE. The CDR3 protein is CASSLGGRTGMTGELFF. In DNA, the CDR3 is TGTGCCAGCAGCTTGGGTGGGCGAACAGGGATGACCGGGGAGCTGTTTTTT.

The chain couples TRBV30 to TRBJ2-7; unclear D gene. CDR1 and CDR2 (germline): GTSNPN, SVGIG (reference sequence). Trimming took off 2 bases at V and 2 bases at J, with 16 bases between the two ends. The CDR3 spans 15 residues. CDR3 DNA: TGTGCCTGGAGTAACTCAGGTGCGAGACCCTACGAGCAGTACTTC. Translating gives CAWSNSGARPYEQYF.

The V gene is TRBV7-9, the J gene TRBJ2-1, with 10 bases lining up with TRBD1. The CDR3 loop spans 17 amino acids. Germline V gene sequence: CDR1 SEHNR, CDR2 FQNEAQ (reference sequence). V shed 6 bases, J shed 8 bases, and the junction held 16 bases outside the gene matches. CDR3 coding DNA: TGTGCCAGCAGACCGGGGACAGGGGCCTTCTTGGGAGATGAGCAGTTCTTC. Amino acid sequence: CASRPGTGAFLGDEQFF. Complete variable domain (other parts from reference TRBV7-9 and TRBJ2-1): DTGVSQNPRHKITKRGQNVTFRCDPISEHNRLYWYRQTLGQGPEFLTYFQNEAQLEKSRLLSDRFSAERPKGSFSTLEIQRTEQGDSAMYLCASRPGTGAFLGDEQFFGPGTRLTVL.

V gene TRBV20-1 combines with J gene TRBJ2-1, with D uncertain. Per the germline V gene, CDR1 is DFQATT and CDR2 is SNEGSKA (reference sequence). The CDR3 is 11 residues long. Trimming removed 5 bases at V and 10 bases at J, with 12 bases between. The DNA for the CDR3 is TGCAGTGCTCGCCCCGAGGCGGAGCAGTTCTTC. Translation: CSARPEAEQFF.

The genes are TRBV7-9 and TRBJ1-1; D is uncertain. CDR3 size: 13 residues. Between the trimmed V and J ends, which lost 1 base and 6 bases, there was a span of 9 bases. Germline CDR1 SEHNR, CDR2 FQNEAQ (reference sequence). This chain's CDR3 is CASSLVTSPEAFF. The CDR3 nucleotides read TGTGCCAGCAGCTTAGTTACGTCTCCTGAAGCTTTCTTT.

This chain uses TRBV28 with TRBJ1-4, with D possibly TRBD1 on 5 matching bases. The CDR3 has 16 residues. Germline V gene sequence: CDR1 MDHEN, CDR2 SYDVKM. V was trimmed by 3 bases and J by 3 bases, leaving 14 bases between them. The CDR3 DNA reads as TGTGCCAGCAGTTTTGGGCAGGGCAGAGCTAATGAAAAACTGTTTTTT. This translates into CASSFGQGRANEKLFF.

The DNA for the CDR3 is TGTGCCAGCAGCCCCCTTAGCGGGAGTGCCACCGGGGAGCTGTTTTTT. Protein sequence: CASSPLSGSATGELFF. J is TRBJ2-2 and V is TRBV5-6, with 9 bases matching TRBD2. There are 16 residues in the CDR3. The ends lost 4 bases at V and 4 bases at J; junction bases unmatched: 8. Germline V gene sequence: CDR1 SGHDT, CDR2 YYEEEE.

The DNA for the CDR3 is TGTGCCAGCAGCGCTCCCGGACTCCCCGAACCTGGAAACACCATATATTTT. Its protein product is CASSAPGLPEPGNTIYF. The chain employs TRBV9 and TRBJ1-3, with D unclear. The CDR3 has 17 residues. The ends were cut back, 3 bases at V and 2 bases at J, with 18 bases in the middle. Germline lookup yields CDR1 SGDLS and CDR2 YYNGEE. Together with reference TRBV9 and TRBJ1-3, the CDR3 gives the full variable domain: DSGVTQTPKHLITATGQRVTLRCSPRSGDLSVYWYQQSLDQGLQFLIQYYNGEERAKGNILERFSAQQFPDLHSELNLSSLELGDSALYFCASSAPGLPEPGNTIYFGEGSWLTVV.

V is TRBV7-9 and J is TRBJ2-5; TRBD2 is a possible D gene (5 bases). Deletions cut 3 bases from V and 4 bases from J, with 12 bases between. CDR1 and CDR2 from the germline V gene are SEHNR and FQNEAQ (reference sequence). This CDR3 has 14 residues. The CDR3 nucleotides are TGTGCCAGCAGCTTTTCGGGGAATGGAGAGACCCAGTACTTC. The encoded protein is CASSFSGNGETQYF.

The rearrangement links TRBV5-1 to TRBJ2-7, with D perhaps assigned TRBD1 or TRBD2 (5 bases each). Germline V gene lookup returns CDR1 SGHRS and CDR2 YFSETQ. With 3 bases removed from V and 2 bases from J, the gap between germline ends came to 9 bases. The CDR3 is 13 residues long. The CDR3 region has the DNA TGCGCCAGCAGCTACGGGACCACCTACGAGCAGTACTTC. Translation gives CASSYGTTYEQYF.

The rearrangement joins TRBV6-2 or TRBV6-3 to TRBJ1-5; D remains unclear. Trimming took 2 bases from V and 2 from J, leaving 7 bases between them. CDR1 is MNHEY, CDR2 SVGEGT, per germline. The CDR3 runs to 14 residues. The CDR3 nucleotides are TGTGCCAGCAGTTACACGGCTGGCAATCAGCCCCAGCATTTT. Translating gives CASSYTAGNQPQHF.

This chain joins TRBV4-1 and TRBJ2-7, with 7 bases aligning to TRBD2. Per the germline V gene, CDR1 is MGHRA and CDR2 is YSYEKL. The ends lost 2 bases at V and 2 bases at J; junction bases unmatched: 15. The CDR3 runs to 18 residues. The CDR3 DNA follows: TGCGCCAGCAGCCAATATCTATCTGGGGGGGAACGGACCTACGAGCAGTACTTC. The encoded protein is CASSQYLSGGERTYEQYF.

The chain uses TRBV10-1 and TRBJ2-1; 7 positions agree with TRBD2. The CDR3 is 16 amino acids. J lost 7 bases, V lost 6 bases, and 15 bases had no gene match. Germline loops: CDR1 WNHNN, CDR2 SYGVQD (reference sequence). CDR3 DNA sequence: TGCGCCAGCAGGCCCGGACTAGATTCGGGTCGTAATGAGCAGTTCTTC. Translated, it gives CASRPGLDSGRNEQFF.

The rearrangement uses TRBV7-9 and TRBJ1-6; D unclear. The CDR3 has 15 residues. Deletions cut 2 bases from V and 7 bases from J, with 12 bases between. CDR1 is SEHNR and CDR2 is FQNEAQ in the germline V gene (reference sequence). The CDR3 DNA is TGTGCCAGCAGCTTATCCCCCAGTGAGAATTCACCCCTCCACTTT. It yields the protein CASSLSPSENSPLHF.

This sequence joins TRBV27 and TRBJ2-2; D might be TRBD1 (6 bases). Germline V gives CDR1 MNHEY, CDR2 SMNVEV (reference sequence). Trimming took off 3 bases at V and 1 base at J, with 9 bases between the two ends. This CDR3 contains 15 residues. The CDR3 nucleotides read TGTGCCAGCAGTTTCAGGGACATGAACACCGGGGAGCTGTTTTTT. Protein: CASSFRDMNTGELFF.

The rearrangement links TRBV4-2 to TRBJ2-7; 8 bases are a match to TRBD2. The CDR3 covers 16 residues. V gave up 0 bases and J gave up 0 bases; unmatched junction bases: 4. Germline lookup yields CDR1 LGHNA and CDR2 YNFKEQ. The DNA of the CDR3 is TGTGCCAGCAGCCAAGATCCAGCGGGGGACTCCTACGAGCAGTACTTC. It specifies CASSQDPAGDSYEQYF.

The J gene is TRBJ1-3, the V gene TRBV14; D gene ambiguous. In germline, CDR1 is SGHDN, CDR2 FVKESK. V gave up 10 bases and J gave up 0 bases, with 10 bases separating them. CDR3 length: 13 amino acids. This CDR3 is CATRPISGNTIYF. CDR3 DNA sequence: TGTGCCACCCGACCGATCTCTGGAAACACCATATATTTT.